The 9 T cell receptor beta chains below were found in one sample sequenced in a study of T cells in Graves' hyperthyroidism and ophthalmopathy (dated by TCRdb to about 2019). The library was built by means of multiplex PCR. TCRdb shows the sequencer as Illumina HiSeq 2000. TCR beta CDR3 regions were amplified from RNA transcripts. A first-round RT-PCR of the TCR CDR3 used the HTBI primer set with the Qiagen OneStep RT-PCR kit. The raw public reads went through TCRdb reprocessing: fastp at Q25, MiXCR clone calling, in-frame beta chains kept. Entries are consolidated by CDR3 protein sequence, retaining the most common genes and DNA. A total of about 290,000 distinct CDR3 sequences appear in this sample, 13% to 15% of them only once. 30% to 35% of the sample is held by the ten biggest clonotypes. Sample: blood. The receptor set was obtained from a woman between 45 and 65 years old with Graves' hyperthyroidism that later progressed to Graves' ophthalmopathy.

This clonotype was observed at least ten times. The J gene is TRBJ2-7, the V gene TRBV5-6; 7 nucleotides agree with TRBD2. CDR3 length: 13 amino acids. J was trimmed by 7 bases and V by 4 bases; bases with no gene match: 8. CDR1 SGHDT and CDR2 YYEEEE come from the germline V gene. For the CDR3, the DNA is TGTGCCAGCAGCACGGGAGGTCGGGGGGAGCAGTACTTC. This codes for CASSTGGRGEQYF.

This clonotype was recorded many times. The CDR3 sequence is CASSHRGRAGELFF. The CDR3 nucleotides are TGTGCCAGCAGCCACCGGGGAAGGGCCGGGGAGCTGTTTTTT. The chain couples TRBV3-1 to TRBJ2-2, with D perhaps TRBD2 (5 bases). CDR3 length: 14 residues. Germline loops: CDR1 LGHDT, CDR2 YNNKEL (reference sequence). V lost 3 bases and J 6 bases, leaving 11 bases between the germline ends.

This clonotype was recorded many times. The chain couples TRBV6-1 to TRBJ2-2, with D tentatively TRBD1 (6 bases). The CDR3 is made up of 13 amino acids. V was pared by 5 bases and J by 5 bases, with 9 bases between. Germline-derived CDR1 and CDR2 are MNHNS and SASEGT. The CDR3 bases are TGTGCCAGCAGTTTCAGGGGAACCGGGGAGCTGTTTTTT. Amino acids: CASSFRGTGELFF.

This clonotype came up many times. The CDR3 coding sequence is TGTGCCAGCAGCCTTATCGGACAGACTGGAAACACCATATATTTT. It encodes CASSLIGQTGNTIYF. The chain uses TRBV27 and TRBJ1-3, with a tentative D call TRBD1 (6 bases). Trimming pared 6 bases from V and 2 bases from J, leaving 14 bases between. This CDR3 has 15 amino acids. Per germline, CDR1 MNHEY and CDR2 SMNVEV (reference sequence).

In its sample, this clonotype was seen many times. The genes are TRBV7-2 and TRBJ2-2; perhaps TRBD1 as D (5 bases). Deletions cut 1 base from V and 4 bases from J, with 10 bases between. Per germline, CDR1 SGHTA and CDR2 FQGNSA. CDR3 size: 15 residues. The CDR3 coding sequence is TGTGCCAGCAGCTTAGGGCCTCAGGGCACCGGGGAGCTGTTTTTT. Protein product: CASSLGPQGTGELFF.

The rearrangement links TRBV20-1 to TRBJ2-2; D possibly uses TRBD1 or TRBD2 (5 bases each). CDR3 length: 13 amino acids. Germline V lookup: CDR1 DFQATT, CDR2 SNEGSKA (reference sequence). CDR3 residues: CTGRGPNTGELFF. CDR3 in DNA: TGCACTGGACGGGGACCTAACACCGGGGAGCTGTTTTTT.

The rearrangement uses TRBV4-1 and TRBJ2-4; D is uncertain. The CDR3 loop spans 16 amino acids. Germline CDR1 and CDR2: MGHRA and YSYEKL. Trimming pared 1 base from V and 5 bases from J, leaving 15 bases between. This chain's CDR3 is CASSQVVELGENIQYF. The CDR3 nucleotides read TGCGCCAGCAGCCAAGTCGTCGAGCTCGGCGAAAACATTCAGTACTTC.

This clonotype was seen at least ten times. The chain couples TRBV5-5 to TRBJ2-5, with TRBD1 matching 10 bases. Trimming removed 4 bases from V and 7 bases from J; junction bases left unmatched: 13. This CDR3 contains 16 residues. The germline CDR1 and CDR2 sequences are SGHKS and YYEKEE (reference sequence). The CDR3 loop is CASSHGRERQGATQYF. In DNA form, the CDR3 reads TGTGCCAGCAGCCACGGGCGTGAAAGACAGGGGGCGACCCAGTACTTC.

This clonotype has at least ten counts. The chain employs TRBV27 and TRBJ2-3; D is undetermined. Germline assignment: CDR1 MNHEY and CDR2 SMNVEV (reference sequence). The CDR3 length is 14 residues. V was pared by 1 base and J by 6 bases, with 11 bases between. The CDR3 sequence: CASSLFSLGDTQYF. CDR3 nucleotides: TGTGCCAGCAGTTTATTTTCCCTTGGGGATACGCAGTATTTT.